This T cell receptor beta chain was sequenced during a study of blood T cell repertoires in COVID-19. Measured with immunoSEQ multiplex PCR; TCRdb has only the in-frame clones, and not every one. The sample shows approximately 260,000 clones, roughly 80% of them seen only once. The CDR3 runs 15 residues. Per the germline V gene, CDR1 is SGHAT and CDR2 is FQNNGV. Losses at the gene ends were 0 bases for V and 3 bases for J; bases not matched to a gene: 2. The specimen was peripheral blood. V usage is TRBV11-2 and J usage is TRBJ2-3; TRBD2 agrees at 8 bases. This TCR was recovered from a woman aged 80 or over with acute or convalescent COVID-19. CDR3 amino acids: CASSLETGGTDTQYF. CDR3 in DNA: TGTGCCAGCAGCTTAGAGACGGGAGGGACAGATACGCAGTATTTT. The whole variable domain, remainder taken from reference TRBV11-2 and TRBJ2-3, is EAGVAQSPRYKIIEKRQSVAFWCNPISGHATLYWYQQILGQGPKLLIQFQNNGVVDDSQLPKDRFSAERLKGVDSTLKIQPAKLEDSAVYLCASSLETGGTDTQYFGPGTRLTVL.